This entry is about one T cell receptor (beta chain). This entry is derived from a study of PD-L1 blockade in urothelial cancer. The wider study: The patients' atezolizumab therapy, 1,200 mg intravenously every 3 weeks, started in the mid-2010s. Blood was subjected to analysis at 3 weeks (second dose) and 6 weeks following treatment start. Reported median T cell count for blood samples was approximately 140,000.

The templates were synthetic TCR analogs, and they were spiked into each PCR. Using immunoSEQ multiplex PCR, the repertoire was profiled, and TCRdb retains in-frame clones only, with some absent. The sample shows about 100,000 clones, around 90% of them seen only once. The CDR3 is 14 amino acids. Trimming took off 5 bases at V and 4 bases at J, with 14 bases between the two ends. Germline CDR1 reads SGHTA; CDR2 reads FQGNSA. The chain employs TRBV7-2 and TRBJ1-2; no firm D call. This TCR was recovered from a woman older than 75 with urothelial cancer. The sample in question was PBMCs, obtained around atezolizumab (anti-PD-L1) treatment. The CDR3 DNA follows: TGTGCCAGCAGCCCGGAGCTACGGGGCTATGGCTACACCTTC. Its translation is CASSPELRGYGYTF.